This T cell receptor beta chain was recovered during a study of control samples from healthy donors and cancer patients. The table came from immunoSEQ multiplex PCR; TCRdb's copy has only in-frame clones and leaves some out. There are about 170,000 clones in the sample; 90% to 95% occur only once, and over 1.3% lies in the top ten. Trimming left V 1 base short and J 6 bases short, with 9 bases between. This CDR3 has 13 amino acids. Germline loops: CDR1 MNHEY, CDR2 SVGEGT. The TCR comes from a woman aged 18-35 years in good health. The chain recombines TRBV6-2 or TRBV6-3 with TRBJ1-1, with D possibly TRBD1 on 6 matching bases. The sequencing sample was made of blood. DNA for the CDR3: TGTGCCAGCAGTTACTACAGGGACGCTGAAGCTTTCTTT. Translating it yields CASSYYRDAEAFF.